This T cell receptor (beta chain) was sequenced during a study of preoperative IRX-2 immunotherapy in early breast cancer (dated by TCRdb to between 2018 and 2021). Libraries were prepared through the immunoSEQ multiplex PCR assay. TCRdb holds this immuneACCESS table with in-frame rearrangements only. Some clones are missing; in checked studies, unresolved V genes explain under half, and the rest has no known cause. Across this sample there are more than 20,000 clones, with about 83% seen only once. 2.2% of the sample is taken by the ten largest. In the case of this clone: The antigen it binds to is not known. No much larger clone is present one base from it, and per-base qualities are unavailable.

Taken with the paper, the label for treatment or condition translates to: preoperative locoregional IRX-2 cytokine immunotherapy. The samples were obtained from a phase Ib study that tested preoperative, locoregional IRX-2 cytokine immunotherapy designed to prime immune responses. Before surgery, IRX-2 was given to the donors, who were patients with early-stage breast cancer. This TCR derives from a human donor with breast cancer. The specimen comprised lymph node tissue, sampled before IRX-2 immunotherapy.

The DNA sequence is as follows: TGTGCCAGCAGCGCCCGTCCTAGGAGTAGCTCCTACAATGAGCAGTTCTTC. Translation gives CASSARPRSSSYNEQFF. Recombination joined TRBV7-6 with TRBJ2-1; no D gene is confidently identified. The CDR3 sequence holds 17 residues, the cysteine and phenylalanine included. Only the CDR3 DNA is retained, 51 bases long and in frame from the first base. V and J lose 5 bases and 0 bases, and a span of 17 bases separates them. In the germline V gene, CDR1 corresponds to SGHVS and CDR2 to FNYEAQ.